These 12 T cell receptor beta chains share one sample of origin, sequenced in a study of cytomegalovirus exposure and HLA in healthy donors. 13 Jbeta primers and 60 Vbeta primers were used for the PCR. TCRdb keeps only in-frame clones here, not all; method: immunoSEQ multiplex PCR. The sample yields about 130,000 clones, roughly 84% seen once. The sample taken for sequencing was PBMCs. The receptor set was obtained from a woman aged 18-35 years in good health and CMV-seropositive.

The chain has TRBV20-1 and TRBJ1-2; perhaps TRBD1 as D (5 bases). Per the germline V gene, CDR1 is DFQATT and CDR2 is SNEGSKA (reference sequence). CDR3 length equals 9 residues. The CDR3 coding sequence is TGCAGCGGGGGCTATGGCTACACCTTC. It specifies CSGGYGYTF.

This chain uses TRBV6-1 with TRBJ1-1; 8 nucleotides align to TRBD1. V dropped 6 bases and J dropped 5; count of bases not matched to a gene: 8. There are 14 residues in the CDR3. CDR1 and CDR2 from the germline V gene are MNHNS and SASEGT. The CDR3 loop is CASSQTGVRTEAFF. CDR3 nucleotides: TGTGCCAGCAGCCAGACAGGGGTTCGTACTGAAGCTTTCTTT.

The chain links TRBV2 to TRBJ2-3, with 9 bases aligning to TRBD2. The germline V gene encodes CDR1 SNHLY and CDR2 FYNNEI. This CDR3 is built from 15 residues. With 3 bases clipped from V and 8 bases from J, the junction kept 9 bases outside the gene matches. The CDR3 DNA sequence: TGTGCCAGCAGTGACCGGCGGGGGGGCGGCCCTACGCAGTATTTT. Amino acids: CASSDRRGGGPTQYF.

The chain couples TRBV2 to TRBJ1-1, with unresolved D. V lost 6 bases and J lost 0, with 11 bases in between. Germline V gives CDR1 SNHLY, CDR2 FYNNEI. The CDR3 totals 14 residues. The CDR3 loop is CASRKEFMNTEAFF. CDR3 coding DNA: TGTGCCAGCAGAAAAGAGTTCATGAACACTGAAGCTTTCTTT.

The V gene is TRBV6-1, the J gene TRBJ2-3, with D possibly matching TRBD2 (6 bases). V was cut by 1 base and J by 6 bases, with 20 bases left in between. This CDR3 region has 17 residues. Per the germline V gene, CDR1 is MNHNS and CDR2 is SASEGT. The CDR3 reads CASSEGPGTWGPDTQYF. DNA for the CDR3: TGTGCCAGCAGTGAAGGTCCCGGGACTTGGGGTCCGGATACGCAGTATTTT.

V gene TRBV7-2 combines with J gene TRBJ1-2, with TRBD1 identical over 7 bases. V lost 1 base and J lost 2; bases outside the gene matches: 4. CDR3 length: 15 amino acids. CDR1 is SGHTA, CDR2 FQGNSA, per germline. The CDR3 nucleotides are TGTGCCAGCAGCTTAGGGGGACAGCAAAACTATGGCTACACCTTC. Its translation is CASSLGGQQNYGYTF.

The chain links TRBV2 to TRBJ2-1; 8 bases match TRBD2. The CDR3 is made up of 15 amino acids. V trimming: 0 bases; J trimming: 9 bases; junction bases outside the gene matches: 7. Germline-derived CDR1 and CDR2 are SNHLY and FYNNEI. The CDR3: CASSEASGSGGEQFF. In DNA, the CDR3 is TGTGCCAGCAGTGAAGCGAGCGGGAGCGGGGGTGAGCAGTTCTTC.

The chain uses TRBV9 and TRBJ2-3; D possibly corresponds to TRBD1 (6 bases). This CDR3 spans 15 amino acids. Germline V lookup: CDR1 SGDLS, CDR2 YYNGEE. Trimming shortened V by 4 bases and J by 5 bases, and 17 bases separated the two germline ends. The CDR3 here is CASSPQGHLGDTQYF. The CDR3 coding sequence is TGTGCCAGCAGCCCCCAGGGACATTTAGGAGATACGCAGTATTTT. Variable domain in full (rest from reference TRBV9 and TRBJ2-3): DSGVTQTPKHLITATGQRVTLRCSPRSGDLSVYWYQQSLDQGLQFLIQYYNGEERAKGNILERFSAQQFPDLHSELNLSSLELGDSALYFCASSPQGHLGDTQYFGPGTRLTVL.

This clone came up once. The chain employs TRBV18 and TRBJ2-3; TRBD2 agrees at 7 bases. The CDR3 has 15 residues. V shed 2 bases, J shed 0 bases, and the junction held 2 bases outside the gene matches. Germline V gene data show CDR1 as KGHSH and CDR2 as LQKENI. The CDR3 spells CASSPAGESTDTQYF. CDR3 nucleotide sequence: TGTGCCAGCTCACCAGCGGGGGAGAGCACAGATACGCAGTATTTT.

The chain links TRBV6-1 to TRBJ1-1, with D possibly TRBD1 on 5 matching bases. The V gene's germline CDR1 is MNHNS and CDR2 SASEGT. Trimming took off 7 bases at V and 4 bases at J, with 13 bases between the two ends. CDR3 length equals 13 residues. CDR3 region: CASTRGVGTEAFF. CDR3 bases: TGTGCCAGCACTAGGGGTGTTGGCACTGAAGCTTTCTTT.

The V gene is TRBV29-1, the J gene TRBJ1-3, with TRBD1 as a possible D gene (5 bases). The ends were cut back, 5 bases at V and 14 bases at J, with 16 bases in the middle. Per the germline V gene, CDR1 is SQVTM and CDR2 is ANQGSEA. The CDR3 is 11 residues long. For the CDR3, the DNA is TGCAGCGTTACCAAAACGGGGACTTTATATTTT. Protein: CSVTKTGTLYF.

This clone occurred once. The chain recombines TRBV29-1 with TRBJ2-1; TRBD1 agrees at 7 bases. The CDR3 contains 11 residues. Germline V gene lookup returns CDR1 SQVTM and CDR2 ANQGSEA. V gave up 7 bases and J gave up 8 bases; unmatched junction bases: 5. This CDR3 reads CSGDRGDEQFF. The DNA of the CDR3 is TGCAGCGGGGACAGAGGCGATGAGCAGTTCTTC.